These 20 T cell receptor beta chains originate from one sample sequenced in a study of regulatory T cells in long-lasting Graves disease. iRepertoire HTBI primers and Arm-PCR of CDR3 regions built TCR beta libraries. TCRdb analysed the multiplex PCR reads with MiXCR anew, one entry per CDR3 protein. The sample has about 610,000 distinct CDR3 sequences, 15% to 20% seen once; the top ten hold about 12%. Noted time point: newly diagnosed GD, antithyroid drugs for less than 3 months. RNA from PBMCs was the source of the TCR library. These data were also reused for a study on T cells in Graves' hyperthyroidism and ophthalmopathy.

The sample consisted of peripheral blood mononuclear cells (PBMCs), taken at new diagnosis, from a patient treated with antithyroid drugs. The receptor source for this set is a man aged 18 to 30 with Graves disease.

Ten or more counts support this clonotype. V and J are TRBV6-1 and TRBJ2-7; 8 positions match TRBD2. Germline V gives CDR1 MNHNS, CDR2 SASEGT. The junction had 16 bases not matched to a gene; V was cut back by 5 bases and J by 7 bases. There are 16 residues in the CDR3. The CDR3 reads CASSSPGLGSASEQYF. DNA of the CDR3: TGTGCCAGCAGTTCGCCGGGACTAGGGTCGGCTAGTGAGCAGTACTTC.

This clonotype has a count of ten or more. The chain combines TRBV28 with TRBJ2-5; D assignment may be TRBD1 or TRBD2 (6 bases each). This CDR3 comprises 13 residues. The V and J ends lost 3 bases and 4 bases respectively, with 9 bases between them. Germline V gene lookup returns CDR1 MDHEN and CDR2 SYDVKM. CDR3 amino acids: CASSFRGGETQYF. The CDR3 DNA reads TGTGCCAGCAGTTTCAGGGGAGGAGAGACCCAGTACTTC.

The chain couples TRBV9 to TRBJ2-7; TRBD2 matches at 9 bases. Germline CDR1 is SGDLS and CDR2 is YYNGEE. V was pared by 3 bases and J by 0 bases, with 16 bases of the junction left unmatched. This CDR3 contains 19 residues. Written as DNA, the CDR3 is TGTGCCAGCAGCGCCGGTCTTGGGCTAGCGGGACGGAGCTCCTACGAGCAGTACTTC. Its translation: CASSAGLGLAGRSSYEQYF.

This clonotype has at least ten counts. J is TRBJ2-3 and V is TRBV6-2 or TRBV6-3; the D gene is possibly TRBD2 (6 bases). Germline V gene sequence: CDR1 MNHEY, CDR2 SVGEGT. V gave up 4 bases and J gave up 3 bases, with 8 bases separating them. This CDR3 comprises 13 residues. The CDR3 coding sequence is TGTGCCAGCAGTTCGGGGGTAACAGATACGCAGTATTTT. The encoded protein is CASSSGVTDTQYF.

The chain combines TRBV20-1 with TRBJ2-5, with D perhaps TRBD2 (9 bases). CDR1 is DFQATT and CDR2 is SNEGSKA in the germline V gene (reference sequence). CDR3 length equals 15 residues. Deletions cut 3 bases from V and 4 bases from J, with 18 bases between. The CDR3 DNA sequence: TGCAGTGCTAGGGCCTCTAGCGGGACAGGAGAGACCCAGTACTTC. This codes for CSARASSGTGETQYF.

This clonotype was counted at least ten times. This rearrangement joins TRBV3-1 to TRBJ2-2, with 9 positions matching TRBD2. CDR1 is LGHDT and CDR2 is YNNKEL in the germline V gene (reference sequence). Germline trimming cut 2 bases from V and 4 bases from J; bases unmatched to any gene: 5. The CDR3 totals 16 residues. For the CDR3, the DNA is TGTGCCAGCAGCCAAATCGCTAGCGGGGTCACCGGGGAGCTGTTTTTT. Its protein product is CASSQIASGVTGELFF.

CDR3 in DNA: TGTGCCAGCAGGGACGGGGCAGATACGCAGTATTTT. Its translation is CASRDGADTQYF. This chain uses TRBV27 with TRBJ2-3; D possibly corresponds to TRBD2 (5 bases). The CDR3 is made up of 12 amino acids. Trimming cost V 6 bases and J 4 bases, with 8 bases left between them. Germline V lookup: CDR1 MNHEY, CDR2 SMNVEV (reference sequence).

This clonotype was counted many times. The J gene is TRBJ2-3, the V gene TRBV6-2 or TRBV6-3, with D possibly TRBD2 on 6 matching bases. The CDR3 extends over 17 amino acids. In germline, CDR1 is MNHEY, CDR2 SVGEGT. Between the trimmed V and J ends, which lost 0 bases and 8 bases, there was a span of 21 bases. As DNA, the CDR3 is TGTGCCAGCAGTTACTCGCCAAATCTAGGGGAGGTTGGTACGCAGTATTTT. It yields the protein CASSYSPNLGEVGTQYF.

The table lists this clonotype with many counts. This sequence joins TRBV24-1 and TRBJ2-7, with D possibly called TRBD1 or TRBD2 (5 bases each). V shed 5 bases and J shed 2 bases, with 15 bases lying between them. There are 15 residues in the CDR3. Germline loops: CDR1 KGHDR, CDR2 SFDVKD. The CDR3 DNA reads as TGTGCCACCAGTGCCGCCGGGACCCAGACCTACGAGCAGTACTTC. It yields the protein CATSAAGTQTYEQYF.

The chain joins TRBV5-1 to TRBJ1-6; 9 nucleotides agree with TRBD1. Trimming took 4 bases from V and 11 from J; bases not matched to a gene: 10. This CDR3 spans 15 amino acids. Germline loops: CDR1 SGHRS, CDR2 YFSETQ. CDR3 loop: CASSPQGAGFAPLHF. The DNA for the CDR3 is TGCGCCAGCAGCCCACAGGGGGCAGGGTTTGCACCCCTCCACTTT.

This clonotype showed up just a few times. DNA of the CDR3: TGTGCCAGCAGGCGTTACGAAGGGACTGCGATGAACACTGAAGCTTTCTTT. Amino acids: CASRRYEGTAMNTEAFF. This chain joins TRBV6-1 and TRBJ1-1; TRBD1 might be the D (5 bases). There are 17 residues in the CDR3. The germline gives CDR1 MNHNS, CDR2 SASEGT. With 6 bases removed from V and 0 bases from J, the gap between germline ends came to 20 bases.

This clonotype has ten or more counts. The rearrangement joins TRBV27 to TRBJ2-2; D might be TRBD1 (5 bases). The CDR3 loop spans 16 amino acids. CDR1 MNHEY and CDR2 SMNVEV come from the germline V gene (reference sequence). With 4 bases removed from V and 1 base from J, the gap between germline ends came to 13 bases. This chain's CDR3 is CASSSNRFLNTGELFF. The CDR3, as DNA: TGTGCCAGCAGTTCGAACAGGTTCTTGAACACCGGGGAGCTGTTTTTT.

This clonotype was recorded at least ten times. The chain joins TRBV28 to TRBJ1-2; D is possibly TRBD1 (5 bases). V dropped 2 bases and J dropped 8 bases, with 12 bases sitting between them. The CDR3 length is 13 residues. The germline gives CDR1 MDHEN, CDR2 SYDVKM. In DNA, the CDR3 is TGTGCCAGCAGTTTAGACAGTGTATACGGCTACACCTTC. Protein sequence: CASSLDSVYGYTF.

This clonotype was recorded at least ten times. The chain joins TRBV6-5 to TRBJ1-1; D perhaps matches TRBD1 (6 bases). Germline lookup yields CDR1 MNHEY and CDR2 SVGAGI. Trimming left V 0 bases short and J 6 bases short, with 14 bases between. The CDR3 extends over 15 amino acids. CDR3: CASSYSLLHRAEAFF. The DNA of the CDR3 is TGTGCCAGCAGTTACTCCCTCCTCCACAGGGCTGAAGCTTTCTTT.

This clonotype was seen only a few times. V usage is TRBV3-1 and J usage is TRBJ1-2; perhaps TRBD1 as D (5 bases). Germline V CDR1 and CDR2: LGHDT, YNNKEL (reference sequence). The CDR3 runs 12 residues. Trimming took 8 bases from V and 8 from J, leaving 15 bases between them. The CDR3 bases are TGTGCCAGCGGCACGGGGCTCTGGGGCTACACCTTC. Translation: CASGTGLWGYTF.

The rearrangement joins TRBV7-8 to TRBJ2-7; a weak D match, TRBD1 (5 bases). This CDR3 spans 15 amino acids. Per germline, CDR1 SGHVS and CDR2 FQNEAQ. V gave up 4 bases and J gave up 2 bases, with 15 bases separating them. This CDR3 reads CASSSQDQGAYEQYF. In nucleotides, the CDR3 is TGTGCCAGCAGCTCACAGGACCAAGGGGCCTACGAGCAGTACTTC.

This clonotype was picked up a small number of times. J is TRBJ1-3 and V is TRBV7-8; no reliable D call. CDR1 is SGHVS and CDR2 is FQNEAQ in the germline V gene. CDR3 length: 17 residues. V lost 5 bases and J lost 1, with 18 bases in between. For the CDR3, the DNA is TGTGCCAGCAGCCTGGGCGCGGGGAAAACGTCTGGAAACACCATATATTTT. Translation gives CASSLGAGKTSGNTIYF.

This clonotype has a handful of counts. CDR3 amino acids: CASSLKIGFHEQFF. The DNA of the CDR3 is TGTGCCAGCAGTTTAAAGATTGGATTCCATGAGCAGTTCTTC. This chain joins TRBV27 and TRBJ2-1, with D uncertain. The V end was cut by 2 bases, the J end by 8 bases, with 13 bases between. CDR3 length: 14 amino acids. CDR1 is MNHEY, CDR2 SMNVEV, per germline (reference sequence).

There are many counts of this clonotype. The CDR3 DNA is TGTGCCAGCGGACAGGGGGTCGACGAGCAGTACTTC. Residues: CASGQGVDEQYF. The chain links TRBV28 to TRBJ2-7; TRBD1 aligns across 10 bases. V trimming: 8 bases; J trimming: 5 bases; junction bases outside the gene matches: 3. In germline, CDR1 is MDHEN, CDR2 SYDVKM. The CDR3 extends over 12 amino acids. Looking up the rest from reference TRBV28 and TRBJ2-7 gives the full variable domain: DVKVTQSSRYLVKRTGEKVFLECVQDMDHENMFWYRQDPGLGLRLIYFSYDVKMKEKGDIPEGYSVSREKKERFSLILESASTNQTSMYLCASGQGVDEQYFGPGTRLTVT.

This clonotype has just a few counts. This rearrangement joins TRBV20-1 to TRBJ1-6, with D uncertain. CDR3 length: 12 amino acids. Germline V lookup: CDR1 DFQATT, CDR2 SNEGSKA (reference sequence). V was shortened by 5 bases and J by 9 bases, with 11 bases between the two germline ends. CDR3 bases: TGCAGTGCTTCTCAAAAGCGTTCACCCCTCCACTTT. Translating it yields CSASQKRSPLHF.